What follows is one T cell receptor (beta chain) and its context. The data originate from a study of blood T cell repertoires in COVID-19. Study summary: Italy, Spain and the United States were the sources of the convalescent and acute COVID-19 samples.

Per the study methods: Reference gene primer amplification gave nucleated cell count estimates. Profiled with immunoSEQ multiplex PCR; TCRdb holds only in-frame clones, not every one. V and J calls plus clone size are reproduced from that table; the DNA served to infer D and trimming. Seen here are some 170,000 clones, roughly 90% observed once, and the top ten hold 1.5% to 2%. The CDR3 has 14 residues. Germline CDR1 MNHEY, CDR2 SVGAGI. The V end lost 2 bases, the J end lost 0 bases, and 7 bases lay between the germline ends. The V gene is TRBV6-5, the J gene TRBJ1-1, with D hard to call. The sequence was collected from a woman in her 50s with acute or convalescent COVID-19. The material sequenced was peripheral blood. CDR3 residues: CASSYTALNTEAFF. In DNA, the CDR3 is TGTGCCAGCAGTTACACAGCCCTGAACACTGAAGCTTTCTTT.